Following are 30 T cell receptor beta chains from one sample sequenced in a study of control samples from healthy donors and cancer patients. Clones were sequenced by immunoSEQ multiplex PCR, and TCRdb holds only the in-frame ones, with some missing. The table lists about 130,000 clones, about 94% of them singletons. Sequences were obtained from PBMCs. These receptor sequences come from a man between 60 and 75 years old with colorectal cancer.

V usage is TRBV7-2 and J usage is TRBJ1-1; tentative D call: TRBD1 (6 bases). CDR3 size: 13 residues. Germline V gene data show CDR1 as SGHTA and CDR2 as FQGNSA. The V gene lost 4 bases and the J gene lost 1 base, with 7 bases spanning the gap. In nucleotides, the CDR3 is TGTGCCAGCAGCTCGGGACAGAACACTGAAGCTTTCTTT. This encodes CASSSGQNTEAFF.

The chain carries TRBV3-1 (or the pseudogene TRBV3-2) and TRBJ2-2, with TRBD2 identical over 11 bases. The V gene's germline CDR1 is LGHDT and CDR2 YNNKEL (reference sequence). Germline trimming cut 3 bases from V and 6 bases from J; bases unmatched to any gene: 6. The CDR3 length is 16 residues. The CDR3 DNA follows: TGTGCCAGCAGCCATTCTACTAGCGGGGGCTCCGGGGAGCTGTTTTTT. This gives the protein CASSHSTSGGSGELFF.

CDR3 bases: TGTGCCAGCAGTTTGGGCAGTCCGCGCAATCAGCCCCAGCATTTT. This sequence encodes CASSLGSPRNQPQHF. The chain is built from TRBV27 and TRBJ1-5; D gene uncertain. V was shortened by 3 bases and J by 2 bases, with 11 bases between the two germline ends. The germline CDR1 and CDR2 sequences are MNHEY and SMNVEV (reference sequence). The CDR3 extends over 15 amino acids.

The chain employs TRBV2 and TRBJ1-5; tentatively, D is TRBD1 (5 bases). Germline V lookup: CDR1 SNHLY, CDR2 FYNNEI. Trimming stripped 4 bases from V and 2 bases from J, with 12 bases between. The CDR3 has 15 amino acids. The CDR3 nucleotides are TGTGCCAGCAGTGCCGGGAGGGGTGGCAATCAGCCCCAGCATTTT. This sequence encodes CASSAGRGGNQPQHF.

The chain couples TRBV7-2 to TRBJ1-1; possible D gene TRBD1, 5 bases. Germline V gene lookup returns CDR1 SGHTA and CDR2 FQGNSA. The V end lost 6 bases, the J end lost 1 base, and 9 bases lay between the germline ends. The CDR3 is 13 residues long. Written as DNA, the CDR3 is TGTGCCAGCAGGTCCGGGGGGAACACTGAAGCTTTCTTT. This gives the protein CASRSGGNTEAFF.

This rearrangement joins TRBV5-4 to TRBJ2-5, with 9 nucleotides matching TRBD2. The CDR3 totals 15 residues. J gave up 3 bases and V 0 bases, and 3 bases lay outside the gene matches. Germline CDR1 reads SGHNT; CDR2 reads YYREEE (reference sequence). The CDR3 protein is CASSLGGGAKETQYF. Here the CDR3 DNA reads TGTGCCAGCAGCTTGGGCGGGGGGGCCAAAGAGACCCAGTACTTC.

The rearrangement links TRBV6-2 or TRBV6-3 to TRBJ2-6; TRBD2 is a possible D gene (6 bases). This CDR3 region has 12 residues. Between the trimmed V and J ends, which lost 4 bases and 13 bases, there was a span of 11 bases. CDR1 and CDR2 (germline): MNHEY, SVGEGT. CDR3 protein: CASSSVGGVLTF. In DNA, the CDR3 is TGTGCCAGCAGTTCGGTCGGAGGGGTCCTGACTTTC.

The V call is TRBV6-2 or TRBV6-3, the J call TRBJ1-1; 7 bases align to TRBD1. The CDR3 is made up of 15 amino acids. The V and J ends lost 6 bases and 1 base, in that order; junction bases with no gene match: 8. The germline CDR1 and CDR2 sequences are MNHEY and SVGEGT. The CDR3: CASSSNHRGNTEAFF. The CDR3 DNA sequence: TGTGCCAGCAGCTCAAACCACAGGGGGAACACTGAAGCTTTCTTT.

The rearrangement links TRBV5-5 to TRBJ2-7; 10 bases align to TRBD2. The CDR3 extends over 14 amino acids. The germline V gene encodes CDR1 SGHKS and CDR2 YYEKEE (reference sequence). The junction had 3 bases not matched to a gene; V was cut back by 4 bases and J by 2 bases. CDR3 sequence reads: CASSGAGGPYEQYF. The CDR3 DNA reads TGTGCCAGCAGCGGAGCGGGGGGGCCCTACGAGCAGTACTTC.

CDR3 coding DNA: TGTGCCAGCAGCTTACAGGGGAACTATGGCTACACCTTC. This gives the protein CASSLQGNYGYTF. V and J are TRBV7-2 and TRBJ1-2, with D possibly TRBD1 on 6 matching bases. With 2 bases removed from V and 2 bases from J, the gap between germline ends came to 6 bases. The CDR3 sequence is 13 residues long. Looked up from germline, CDR1 is SGHTA and CDR2 is FQGNSA.

This clone was seen a single time. The rearrangement links TRBV24-1 to TRBJ2-7; 9 bases fit TRBD1. V lost 5 bases and J lost 7; bases outside the gene matches: 11. CDR1 is KGHDR and CDR2 is SFDVKD in the germline V gene. The CDR3 runs to 15 residues. CDR3 bases: TGTGCCACCAGTGCCAATGGACAGGGGAAATGGGAGCAGTACTTC. The encoded protein is CATSANGQGKWEQYF.

V gene TRBV7-2 combines with J gene TRBJ1-2, with a tentative D call TRBD1 (5 bases). The CDR3 is 14 residues long. Germline V gene data show CDR1 as SGHTA and CDR2 as FQGNSA. V lost 1 base to trimming and J lost 4 bases, with 10 bases between them. CDR3 nucleotide sequence: TGTGCCAGCAGCTTAGATCCCAGGGTCTATGGCTACACCTTC. Its protein product is CASSLDPRVYGYTF.

The chain couples TRBV2 to TRBJ1-3; TRBD1 matches 7 bases. CDR3 length: 13 amino acids. Germline lookup yields CDR1 SNHLY and CDR2 FYNNEI. Trimming took 6 bases from V and 6 from J; bases not matched to a gene: 5. The CDR3 loop is CASSAGTANTIYF. CDR3 bases: TGTGCCAGCAGCGCCGGGACAGCAAACACCATATATTTT.

The chain recombines TRBV7-6 with TRBJ2-7; TRBD2 matches 8 bases. Germline assignment: CDR1 SGHVS and CDR2 FNYEAQ. The CDR3 contains 15 residues. V dropped 5 bases and J dropped 6; count of bases not matched to a gene: 12. This CDR3 reads CASSTIGGAFGEQYF. The CDR3 DNA sequence: TGTGCCAGCAGCACCATCGGGGGGGCATTTGGCGAGCAGTACTTC.

The V call is TRBV28, the J call TRBJ2-3, with 7 bases that match TRBD1. V trimming: 6 bases; J trimming: 4 bases; junction bases outside the gene matches: 7. The CDR3 loop spans 14 amino acids. Germline CDR1 and CDR2: MDHEN and SYDVKM. CDR3 nucleotide sequence: TGTGCCAGCAGAGACAGGGTAGGCGCAGATACGCAGTATTTT. It translates to CASRDRVGADTQYF.

V gene TRBV19 combines with J gene TRBJ2-1; 7 positions match TRBD2. Germline-derived CDR1 and CDR2 are LNHDA and SQIVND (reference sequence). The V and J ends lost 7 bases and 5 bases, in that order; junction bases with no gene match: 8. The CDR3 is 14 amino acids. CDR3 amino acids: CASTKPGGHNEQFF. CDR3 in DNA: TGTGCCAGTACTAAGCCGGGGGGTCACAATGAGCAGTTCTTC.

This clone showed up just once. CDR3 loop: CASSQASGGSTDTQYF. For the CDR3, the DNA is TGCGCCAGCAGCCAAGCTAGCGGGGGCAGCACAGATACGCAGTATTTT. The rearrangement links TRBV4-1 to TRBJ2-3, with TRBD2 matching 10 bases. CDR3 size: 16 residues. Germline V CDR1 and CDR2: MGHRA, YSYEKL. V lost 1 base, J lost 0 bases, and 1 base stayed unmatched.

This sequence joins TRBV5-1 and TRBJ2-3, with TRBD2 matching over 8 bases. The germline V gene has CDR1 SGHRS and CDR2 YFSETQ. Unmatched junction bases numbered 8, after V lost 4 bases and J lost 4 bases. The CDR3 has 15 residues. The CDR3 loop is CASSGGSGGPDTQYF. For the CDR3, the DNA is TGCGCCAGCAGCGGGGGGAGCGGGGGCCCAGATACGCAGTATTTT.

The chain carries TRBV7-2 and TRBJ1-1; no firm D call. This CDR3 spans 13 amino acids. CDR1 is SGHTA and CDR2 is FQGNSA in the germline V gene. The germline V and J ends were trimmed by 1 base and 0 bases, with 3 bases remaining between them. The CDR3 bases are TGTGCCAGCAGCTTAGAAATGAACACTGAAGCTTTCTTT. Translating it yields CASSLEMNTEAFF.

The chain carries TRBV2 and TRBJ2-5, with D uncertain. Per germline, CDR1 SNHLY and CDR2 FYNNEI. Deletions cut 7 bases from V and 5 bases from J, with 8 bases between. The CDR3 extends over 11 amino acids. The CDR3 nucleotides are TGTGCCAGCACGGGTCATGAGACCCAGTACTTC. Translated, it gives CASTGHETQYF.

V gene TRBV6-5 combines with J gene TRBJ1-1; D unclear. The germline V gene encodes CDR1 MNHEY and CDR2 SVGAGI. V lost 4 bases, J lost 0 bases, and 9 bases lay in between. CDR3 length: 14 amino acids. The CDR3 spells CASSSPVMNTEAFF. Here the CDR3 DNA reads TGTGCCAGCAGTTCACCAGTTATGAACACTGAAGCTTTCTTT.

V usage is TRBV19 and J usage is TRBJ2-3, with D perhaps matching TRBD1 or TRBD2 (5 bases each). Looked up from germline, CDR1 is LNHDA and CDR2 is SQIVND (reference sequence). V was shortened by 3 bases and J by 3 bases, with 13 bases between the two germline ends. The CDR3 length is 15 residues. The chain's CDR3 is CASSMGQRRTDTQYF. CDR3 DNA sequence: TGTGCCAGTAGTATGGGGCAGCGGCGTACAGATACGCAGTATTTT.

The sample holds one count of this clone. The chain has TRBV12-3 or TRBV12-4 and TRBJ2-2; D ambiguous. The CDR3 is 11 residues long. Trimming pared 6 bases from V and 1 base from J, leaving 0 bases between. The CDR3 DNA reads as TGTGCCAGCAGGAACACCGGGGAGCTGTTTTTT. It is translated as CASRNTGELFF.

CDR3 nucleotide sequence: TGTGCCAGCAGCGGGGGAGGGTATTCGGCCGGGGAGCTGTTTTTT. Amino acids: CASSGGGYSAGELFF. This sequence joins TRBV28 and TRBJ2-2, with 7 nucleotides matching TRBD2. Germline trimming cut 6 bases from V and 6 bases from J; bases unmatched to any gene: 10. Germline assignment: CDR1 MDHEN and CDR2 SYDVKM. CDR3 length: 15 residues.

The gene calls are TRBV28 and TRBJ2-5; TRBD1 or TRBD2 may be the D gene (5 bases each). Germline V gene lookup returns CDR1 MDHEN and CDR2 SYDVKM. The CDR3 contains 13 residues. V was shortened by 2 bases and J by 5 bases, with 9 bases between the two germline ends. The CDR3 sequence: CASSLGTWETQYF. In DNA, the CDR3 is TGTGCCAGCAGTTTAGGGACCTGGGAGACCCAGTACTTC. Using reference TRBV28 and TRBJ2-5 for the parts outside the CDR3, the full variable domain is DVKVTQSSRYLVKRTGEKVFLECVQDMDHENMFWYRQDPGLGLRLIYFSYDVKMKEKGDIPEGYSVSREKKERFSLILESASTNQTSMYLCASSLGTWETQYFGPGTRLLVL.

The chain uses TRBV2 and TRBJ1-2, with 9 positions matching TRBD1. From germline, CDR1 is SNHLY and CDR2 FYNNEI. Unmatched junction bases numbered 4, after V lost 6 bases and J lost 5 bases. The CDR3 loop spans 13 amino acids. The CDR3 is CASRAGTGYGYTF. The CDR3 bases are TGTGCCAGCAGAGCCGGGACAGGGTATGGCTACACCTTC. The full variable domain, with the rest looked up from reference TRBV2 and TRBJ1-2, is EPEVTQTPSHQVTQMGQEVILRCVPISNHLYFYWYRQILGQKVEFLVSFYNNEISEKSEIFDDQFSVERPDGSNFTLKIRSTKLEDSAMYFCASRAGTGYGYTFGSGTRLTVV.

The chain employs TRBV27 and TRBJ2-7; 10 bases map to TRBD1. V shed 6 bases and J 2 bases; nucleotides not matched to a gene: 10. The CDR3 length is 16 residues. Germline V lookup: CDR1 MNHEY, CDR2 SMNVEV (reference sequence). This CDR3 is CASSLLGTGATYEQYF. CDR3 sequence (DNA): TGTGCCAGCAGCTTGCTCGGGACAGGGGCAACCTACGAGCAGTACTTC.

In the case of this clone: The conserved closing phenylalanine or tryptophan is absent in this CDR3, likely reflecting a read error. No DNA is shown, since the ends of the CDR3 on it are uncertain; the CDR3 is the one TCRdb lists. The gene calls are TRBV10-1 and TRBJ1-1. The V gene's germline CDR1 is WNHNN and CDR2 SYGVQD (reference sequence). The CDR3 is 11 amino acids long, termini counted. CDR3 sequence: CASSESLGVKG.

DNA for the CDR3: TGTGCCAGCAGCCCGGGCTCTGGGGCCAACGTCCTGACTTTC. Translating it yields CASSPGSGANVLTF. The chain is built from TRBV7-2 and TRBJ2-6; D remains ambiguous. Trimming stripped 5 bases from V and 0 bases from J, with 5 bases between. The germline CDR1 and CDR2 sequences are SGHTA and FQGNSA. The CDR3 contains 14 residues.

This chain links TRBV7-9 with TRBJ2-3, with D uncertain. The CDR3 runs to 15 residues. V was clipped by 5 bases and J by 2 bases, with 14 bases between them. Germline CDR1 SEHNR, CDR2 FQNEAQ (reference sequence). CDR3 DNA: TGTGCCAGCAGCACTGCAGTGGGGTTCACAGATACGCAGTATTTT. Its translation: CASSTAVGFTDTQYF. Full variable domain (outside the CDR3, taken from reference TRBV7-9 and TRBJ2-3): DTGVSQNPRHKITKRGQNVTFRCDPISEHNRLYWYRQTLGQGPEFLTYFQNEAQLEKSRLLSDRFSAERPKGSFSTLEIQRTEQGDSAMYLCASSTAVGFTDTQYFGPGTRLTVL.